These 13 T cell receptor beta chains originate from one sample sequenced in a study of blood T cell repertoires in COVID-19. Sequenced by immunoSEQ multiplex PCR; TCRdb stores in-frame clones only, minus some. The data hold 55,000 to 80,000 clones, with more than 70% observed a single time. Sequenced input: peripheral blood. These receptor sequences come from a man in his fifties or sixties with active COVID-19.

A few counts support this clone. This rearrangement joins TRBV2 to TRBJ2-3; no definite D call. This CDR3 contains 14 residues. CDR1 is SNHLY and CDR2 is FYNNEI in the germline V gene. V lost 5 bases, J lost 10 bases, and 19 bases lay in between. CDR3 loop: CASSPTLGLAPQYF. Written as DNA, the CDR3 is TGTGCCAGCAGTCCCACTCTTGGATTAGCCCCGCAGTATTTT.

The J gene is TRBJ2-5, the V gene TRBV5-5, with TRBD1 matching over 7 bases. CDR3 length equals 15 residues. J was trimmed by 3 bases and V by 5 bases; bases with no gene match: 10. The germline CDR1 and CDR2 sequences are SGHKS and YYEKEE (reference sequence). The CDR3: CASSFPGQLKETQYF. The DNA for the CDR3 is TGTGCCAGCAGTTTTCCGGGACAGTTGAAAGAGACCCAGTACTTC.

J is TRBJ2-6 and V is TRBV7-9; 7 bases agree with TRBD1. V gave up 5 bases and J gave up 1 base; unmatched junction bases: 2. Germline values: CDR1 SEHNR, CDR2 FQNEAQ (reference sequence). This CDR3 is built from 15 residues. The CDR3: CASSQDRSGANVLTF. The CDR3 DNA reads TGTGCCAGCAGCCAGGACAGGTCTGGGGCCAACGTCCTGACTTTC.

The chain is built from TRBV9 and TRBJ2-5, with D possibly being TRBD2 (6 bases). Germline values: CDR1 SGDLS, CDR2 YYNGEE. Trimming removed 0 bases from V and 4 bases from J, with 16 bases in between. CDR3 length: 16 residues. The CDR3 here is CASSVGFGSNGETQYF. The CDR3 DNA is TGTGCCAGCAGCGTAGGGTTCGGGAGTAACGGAGAGACCCAGTACTTC.

The rearrangement joins TRBV20-1 to TRBJ2-4; D ambiguous. The CDR3 is 10 residues long. CDR1 is DFQATT, CDR2 SNEGSKA, per germline (reference sequence). V shed 4 bases and J shed 9 bases, with 7 bases lying between them. The CDR3 coding sequence is TGCAGTGCTACGGTCCTCATTCAGTACTTC. Translating gives CSATVLIQYF.

This clone was picked up a small number of times. The CDR3 loop is CSAWDSYGYTF. The CDR3, as DNA: TGCAGTGCCTGGGACAGCTATGGCTACACCTTC. The rearrangement joins TRBV20-1 to TRBJ1-2; 7 bases are shared with TRBD1. This CDR3 contains 11 residues. Unmatched junction bases numbered 2, after V lost 6 bases and J lost 4 bases. Germline V gene sequence: CDR1 DFQATT, CDR2 SNEGSKA (reference sequence).

The chain joins TRBV5-1 to TRBJ2-1; 7 nucleotides line up with TRBD1. Germline CDR1 is SGHRS and CDR2 is YFSETQ. The CDR3 has 13 residues. V lost 5 bases, J lost 5 bases, and 4 bases stayed unmatched. CDR3 amino acids: CASRRGQNNEQFF. In DNA form, the CDR3 reads TGCGCCAGCAGACGGGGACAGAACAATGAGCAGTTCTTC. Complete variable domain (other parts from reference TRBV5-1 and TRBJ2-1): KAGVTQTPRYLIKTRGQQVTLSCSPISGHRSVSWYQQTPGQGLQFLFEYFSETQRNKGNFPGRFSGRQFSNSRSEMNVSTLELGDSALYLCASRRGQNNEQFFGPGTRLTVL.

V usage is TRBV5-1 and J usage is TRBJ2-3; D is ambiguous. With 1 base removed from V and 3 bases from J, the gap between germline ends came to 12 bases. CDR3 length: 15 residues. Germline V gene data show CDR1 as SGHRS and CDR2 as YFSETQ. The CDR3 spells CASSLYEPRTDTQYF. The CDR3 bases are TGCGCCAGCAGCTTGTACGAGCCCCGGACAGATACGCAGTATTTT. The variable domain in full, completed from reference TRBV5-1 and TRBJ2-3, reads KAGVTQTPRYLIKTRGQQVTLSCSPISGHRSVSWYQQTPGQGLQFLFEYFSETQRNKGNFPGRFSGRQFSNSRSEMNVSTLELGDSALYLCASSLYEPRTDTQYFGPGTRLTVL.

The chain recombines TRBV5-1 with TRBJ1-1; D unresolved. Germline CDR1 reads SGHRS; CDR2 reads YFSETQ. The CDR3 has 14 amino acids. V was cut by 4 bases and J by 3 bases, with 13 bases left in between. CDR3 DNA sequence: TGCGCCAGCAGCGTGGACTGGGGAGACACTGAAGCTTTCTTT. Protein: CASSVDWGDTEAFF.

There are a few counts of this clone. The CDR3 reads CASSESNRVDEQYF. The CDR3 DNA reads as TGCGCCAGCAGTGAGTCCAACAGGGTTGACGAGCAGTACTTC. V is TRBV10-1 and J is TRBJ2-7; a possible D gene is TRBD1 (6 bases). The CDR3 length is 14 residues. Per germline, CDR1 WNHNN and CDR2 SYGVQD (reference sequence). Trimming took off 0 bases at V and 5 bases at J, with 11 bases between the two ends.

The J gene is TRBJ2-1, the V gene TRBV4-2; the match to TRBD2 covers 8 bases. The CDR3 length is 14 residues. V shed 1 base, J shed 10 bases, and the junction held 6 bases outside the gene matches. The germline V gene encodes CDR1 LGHNA and CDR2 YNFKEQ. The chain's CDR3 is CASSQGFAGGEQFF. The CDR3, as DNA: TGTGCCAGCAGCCAAGGTTTTGCGGGAGGCGAGCAGTTCTTC.

This chain links TRBV10-2 with TRBJ1-1; a possible D gene is TRBD1 (6 bases). This CDR3 contains 12 residues. Per the germline V gene, CDR1 is WSHSY and CDR2 is SAAADI. V lost 7 bases and J 4 bases, leaving 10 bases between the germline ends. CDR3 in amino acids: CASMRGGTEAFF. CDR3 DNA: TGCGCCAGCATGAGGGGGGGCACTGAAGCTTTCTTT.

The sample holds one count of this clone. The rearrangement links TRBV7-2 to TRBJ2-3, with 9 bases matching TRBD1. The germline gives CDR1 SGHTA, CDR2 FQGNSA. After removal of 1 base from V and 7 bases from J, the junction contained 9 bases not matched to a gene. The CDR3 length is 16 residues. CDR3 in amino acids: CASSLGGQGKRNTQYF. The CDR3 region has the DNA TGTGCCAGCAGCTTAGGGGGACAGGGCAAGAGAAATACGCAGTATTTT.